This T cell receptor beta chain comes out of a study of Tregs in tolerant kidney transplant recipients. Using immunoSEQ multiplex PCR, the repertoire was profiled, and TCRdb retains in-frame clones only, with some absent. The sample contains 90,000 to 120,000 clones, 90% of which appear only once. Unstimulated Tregs (CD4+CD25+CD127-) and CD4+CD25- non-Tregs were sorted from PBMCs. General study points: Few patients were studied, so findings need validation in larger groups.

This clone has a handful of counts. Its antigen is unidentified. This CDR3 spans 17 amino acids. Germline V gives CDR1 LNHNV, CDR2 YYDKDF (reference sequence). With V trimmed by 0 bases and J by 0 bases, 4 bases remained unmatched. Sequencing used CD4+ T cells from blood, obtained before the transplant. The TCR comes from a human donor who received a combined kidney and bone marrow transplant. The rearrangement joins TRBV15 to TRBJ2-2; 7 bases match TRBD2. The CDR3 region has the DNA TGTGCCACCAGCAGAGAGATGAGCGGGACGAACACCGGGGAGCTGTTTTTT. As protein: CATSREMSGTNTGELFF.